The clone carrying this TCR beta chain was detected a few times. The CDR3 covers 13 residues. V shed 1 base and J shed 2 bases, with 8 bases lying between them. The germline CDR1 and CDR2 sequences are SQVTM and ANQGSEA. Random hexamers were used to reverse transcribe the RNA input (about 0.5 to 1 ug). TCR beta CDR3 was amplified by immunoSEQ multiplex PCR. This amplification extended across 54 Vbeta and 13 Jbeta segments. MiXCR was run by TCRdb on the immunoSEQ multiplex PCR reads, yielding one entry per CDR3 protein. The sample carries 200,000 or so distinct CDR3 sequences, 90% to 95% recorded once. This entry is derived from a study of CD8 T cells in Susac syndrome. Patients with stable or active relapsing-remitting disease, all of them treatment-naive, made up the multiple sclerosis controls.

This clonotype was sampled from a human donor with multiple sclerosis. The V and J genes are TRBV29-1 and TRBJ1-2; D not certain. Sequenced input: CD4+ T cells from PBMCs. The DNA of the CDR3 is TGCAGCGTTGAAGGTGGTGCAAACTATGGCTACACCTTC. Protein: CSVEGGANYGYTF.